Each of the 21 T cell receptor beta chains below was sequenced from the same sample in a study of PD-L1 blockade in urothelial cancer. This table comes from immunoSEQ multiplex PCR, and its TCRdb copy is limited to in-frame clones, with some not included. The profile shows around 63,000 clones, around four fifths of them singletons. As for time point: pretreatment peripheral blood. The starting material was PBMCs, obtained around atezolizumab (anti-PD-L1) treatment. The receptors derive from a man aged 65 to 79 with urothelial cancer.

CDR3 region: CASSRKRTGKYNEQFF. The DNA for the CDR3 is TGTGCCAGCAGCCGGAAAAGGACAGGGAAATACAATGAGCAGTTCTTC. J is TRBJ2-1 and V is TRBV7-8, with 8 bases identical to TRBD1. CDR1 is SGHVS and CDR2 is FQNEAQ in the germline V gene. The CDR3 is 16 residues long. The ends lost 5 bases at V and 4 bases at J; junction bases unmatched: 10.

CDR3 nucleotide sequence: TGTGCCACCACAGGGGTTGGCGGTGAAGCTTTCTTT. Protein: CATTGVGGEAFF. The rearrangement uses TRBV25-1 and TRBJ1-1, with TRBD1 identical over 7 bases. This CDR3 has 12 amino acids. Germline V gene data show CDR1 as MGHDK and CDR2 as SYGVNS. The V segment lost 10 bases and the J segment 7 bases; nucleotides outside the gene matches: 9.

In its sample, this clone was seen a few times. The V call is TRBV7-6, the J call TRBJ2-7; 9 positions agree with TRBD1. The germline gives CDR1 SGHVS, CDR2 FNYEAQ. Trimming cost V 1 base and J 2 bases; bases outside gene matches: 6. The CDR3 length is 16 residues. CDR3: CASSLVAGTGTYEQYF. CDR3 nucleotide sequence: TGTGCCAGCAGCTTAGTTGCCGGGACAGGGACCTACGAGCAGTACTTC.

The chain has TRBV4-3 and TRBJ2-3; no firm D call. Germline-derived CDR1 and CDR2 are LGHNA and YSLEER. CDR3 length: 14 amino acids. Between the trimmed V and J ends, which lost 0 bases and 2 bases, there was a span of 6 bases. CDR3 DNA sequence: TGCGCCAGCAGCCAAGATGTGGCCACAGATACGCAGTATTTT. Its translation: CASSQDVATDTQYF.

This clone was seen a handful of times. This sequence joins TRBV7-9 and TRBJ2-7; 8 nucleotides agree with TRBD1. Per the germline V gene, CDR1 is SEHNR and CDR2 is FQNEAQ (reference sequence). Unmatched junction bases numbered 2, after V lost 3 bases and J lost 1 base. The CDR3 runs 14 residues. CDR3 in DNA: TGTGCCAGCAGCTTCGGGACAGGTTCCTACGAGCAGTACTTC. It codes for CASSFGTGSYEQYF.

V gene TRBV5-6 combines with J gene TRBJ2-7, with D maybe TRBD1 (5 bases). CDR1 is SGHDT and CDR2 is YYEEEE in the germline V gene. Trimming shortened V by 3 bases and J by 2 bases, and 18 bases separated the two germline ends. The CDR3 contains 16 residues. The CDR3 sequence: CASSSIYNTGTYEQYF. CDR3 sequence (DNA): TGTGCCAGCAGCTCGATATATAATACAGGAACCTACGAGCAGTACTTC.

The CDR3 protein is CSVEGQGLYEQYF. The CDR3 nucleotides are TGCAGCGTTGAGGGACAGGGTCTTTACGAGCAGTACTTC. The chain carries TRBV29-1 and TRBJ2-7, with 9 bases fitting TRBD1. Germline CDR1 SQVTM, CDR2 ANQGSEA. The CDR3 runs to 13 residues. The V gene end was trimmed by 3 bases and the J gene end by 4 bases; junction bases not matched to a gene: 4.

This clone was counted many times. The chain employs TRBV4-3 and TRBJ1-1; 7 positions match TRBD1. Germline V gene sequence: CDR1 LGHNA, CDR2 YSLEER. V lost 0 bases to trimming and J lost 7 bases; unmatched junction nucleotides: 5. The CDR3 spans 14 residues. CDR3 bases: TGCGCCAGCAGCCAAGATGGGACAGCGATTGAAGCTTTCTTT. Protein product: CASSQDGTAIEAFF.

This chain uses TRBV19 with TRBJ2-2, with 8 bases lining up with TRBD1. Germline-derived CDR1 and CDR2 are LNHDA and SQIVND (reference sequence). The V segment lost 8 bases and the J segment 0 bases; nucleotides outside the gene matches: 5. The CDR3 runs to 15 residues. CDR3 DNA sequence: TGTGCCAGTGCTAGACAGGGGCCGAACACCGGGGAGCTGTTTTTT. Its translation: CASARQGPNTGELFF.

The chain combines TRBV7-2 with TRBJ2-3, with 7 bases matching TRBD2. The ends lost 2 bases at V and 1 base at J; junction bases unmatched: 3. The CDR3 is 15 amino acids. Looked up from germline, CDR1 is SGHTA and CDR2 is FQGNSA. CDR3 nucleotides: TGTGCCAGCAGCTTACGCCGGGAGGGCACAGATACGCAGTATTTT. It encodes CASSLRREGTDTQYF.

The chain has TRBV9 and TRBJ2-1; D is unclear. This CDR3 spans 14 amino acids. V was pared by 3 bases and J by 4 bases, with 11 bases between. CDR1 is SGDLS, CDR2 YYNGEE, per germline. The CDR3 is CASSANSVYNEQFF. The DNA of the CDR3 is TGTGCCAGCAGCGCAAATAGTGTGTACAATGAGCAGTTCTTC.

CDR3 sequence reads: CASSWGGGGPHSGANVLTF. CDR3 bases: TGTGCCAGCAGCTGGGGGGGCGGGGGCCCCCACTCTGGGGCCAACGTCCTGACTTTC. The gene calls are TRBV5-4 and TRBJ2-6, with D perhaps TRBD2 (7 bases). The V end lost 3 bases, the J end lost 0 bases, and 19 bases lay between the germline ends. CDR1 SGHNT and CDR2 YYREEE come from the germline V gene (reference sequence). The length of the CDR3 is 19 residues. Full variable domain (outside the CDR3, taken from reference TRBV5-4 and TRBJ2-6): ETGVTQSPTHLIKTRGQQVTLRCSSQSGHNTVSWYQQALGQGPQFIFQYYREEENGRGNFPPRFSGLQFPNYSSELNVNALELDDSALYLCASSWGGGGPHSGANVLTFGAGSRLTVL.

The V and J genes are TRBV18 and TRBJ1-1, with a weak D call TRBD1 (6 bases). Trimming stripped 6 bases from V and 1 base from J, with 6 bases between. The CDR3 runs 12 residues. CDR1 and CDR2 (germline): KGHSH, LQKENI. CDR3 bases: TGTGCCAGCTCGACAGGGAACACTGAAGCTTTCTTT. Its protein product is CASSTGNTEAFF. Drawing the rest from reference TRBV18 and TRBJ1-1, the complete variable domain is NAGVMQNPRHLVRRRGQEARLRCSPMKGHSHVYWYRQLPEEGLKFMVYLQKENIIDESGMPKERFSAEFPKEGPSILRIQQVVRGDSAAYFCASSTGNTEAFFGQGTRLTVV.

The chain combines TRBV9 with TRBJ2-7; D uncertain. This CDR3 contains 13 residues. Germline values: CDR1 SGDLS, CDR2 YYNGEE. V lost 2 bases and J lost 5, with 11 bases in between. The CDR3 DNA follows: TGTGCCAGCAGCGTTGACATTCGCGACGAGCAGTACTTC. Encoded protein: CASSVDIRDEQYF.

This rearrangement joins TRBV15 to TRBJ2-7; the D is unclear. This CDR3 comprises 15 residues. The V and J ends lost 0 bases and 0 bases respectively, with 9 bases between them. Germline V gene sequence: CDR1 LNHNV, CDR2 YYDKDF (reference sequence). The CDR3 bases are TGTGCCACCAGCAGAGATCTCGTCAGCTCCTACGAGCAGTACTTC. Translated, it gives CATSRDLVSSYEQYF. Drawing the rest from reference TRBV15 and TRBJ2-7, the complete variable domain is DAMVIQNPRYQVTQFGKPVTLSCSQTLNHNVMYWYQQKSSQAPKLLFHYYDKDFNNEADTPDNFQSRRPNTSFCFLDIRSPGLGDTAMYLCATSRDLVSSYEQYFGPGTRLTVT.

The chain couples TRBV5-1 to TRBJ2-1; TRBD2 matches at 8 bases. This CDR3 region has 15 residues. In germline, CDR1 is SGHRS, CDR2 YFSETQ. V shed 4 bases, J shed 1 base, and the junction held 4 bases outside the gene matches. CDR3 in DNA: TGCGCCAGCAGCATGAGCGGGAGTTCCTACAATGAGCAGTTCTTC. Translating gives CASSMSGSSYNEQFF.

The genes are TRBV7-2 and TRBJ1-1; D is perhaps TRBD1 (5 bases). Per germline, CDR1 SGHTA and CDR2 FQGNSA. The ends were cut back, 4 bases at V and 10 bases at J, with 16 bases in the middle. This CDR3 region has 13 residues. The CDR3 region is CASSSLGGDRAFF. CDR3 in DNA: TGTGCCAGCAGCTCCCTGGGGGGGGATAGAGCTTTCTTT.

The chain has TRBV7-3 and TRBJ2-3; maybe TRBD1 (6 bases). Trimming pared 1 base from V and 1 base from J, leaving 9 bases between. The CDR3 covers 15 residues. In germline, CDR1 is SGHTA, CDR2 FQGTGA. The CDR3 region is CASSLNGQRTDTQYF. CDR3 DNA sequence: TGTGCCAGCAGCTTAAACGGACAGCGCACAGATACGCAGTATTTT.

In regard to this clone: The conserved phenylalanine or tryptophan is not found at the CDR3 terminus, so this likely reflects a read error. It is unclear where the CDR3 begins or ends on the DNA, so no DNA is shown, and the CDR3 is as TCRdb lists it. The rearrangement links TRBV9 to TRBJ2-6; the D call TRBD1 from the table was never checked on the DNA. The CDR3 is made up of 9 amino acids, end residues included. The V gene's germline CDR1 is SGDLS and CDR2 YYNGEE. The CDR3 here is CASSDFGQS.

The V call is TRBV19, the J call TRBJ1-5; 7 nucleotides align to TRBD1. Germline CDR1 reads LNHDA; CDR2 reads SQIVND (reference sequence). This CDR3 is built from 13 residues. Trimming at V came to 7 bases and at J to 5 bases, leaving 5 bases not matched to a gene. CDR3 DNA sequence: TGTGCCAGTACCGGGACAGCCTATCAGCCCCAGCATTTT. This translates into CASTGTAYQPQHF.

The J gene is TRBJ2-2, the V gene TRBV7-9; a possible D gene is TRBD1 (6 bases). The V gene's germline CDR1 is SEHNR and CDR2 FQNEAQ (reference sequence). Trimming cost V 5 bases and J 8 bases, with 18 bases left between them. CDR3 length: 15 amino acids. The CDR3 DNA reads TGTGCCAGCAGCCCAGATGACAGGCGGACTGGGGAGCTGTTTTTT. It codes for CASSPDDRRTGELFF. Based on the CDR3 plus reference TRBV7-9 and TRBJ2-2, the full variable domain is DTGVSQNPRHKITKRGQNVTFRCDPISEHNRLYWYRQTLGQGPEFLTYFQNEAQLEKSRLLSDRFSAERPKGSFSTLEIQRTEQGDSAMYLCASSPDDRRTGELFFGEGSRLTVL.